A single sample gave rise to the 17 T cell receptor beta chains below, sequenced in a study of human T cells and chemical hapten exposure. TCRdb ran MiXCR on the RACE reads and lists one entry per CDR3 protein. The repertoire holds around 350,000 distinct CDR3 sequences, with about 5% as singletons. Time point specified: pre-sensitization, week 0. Documented treatment: therapeutic diphenylcyclopropenone sensitization with weekly scalp DPC. This specimen consisted of whole blood, obtained in connection with sensitization to the hapten diphenylcyclopropenone (DPC). All receptors derive from a woman between 18 and 29 years old with alopecia areata. Some clones in this sample may be carry-over from other donors' samples.

The chain has TRBV7-6 and TRBJ1-5; unclear D gene. The CDR3 covers 13 residues. The germline V gene has CDR1 SGHVS and CDR2 FNYEAQ. V lost 0 bases and J lost 5, with 5 bases in between. CDR3 sequence reads: CASSLAFDQPQHF. The DNA for the CDR3 is TGTGCCAGCAGCTTAGCCTTCGATCAGCCCCAGCATTTT.

This clonotype was found many times. The chain has TRBV5-1 and TRBJ2-7; D call uncertain. The germline V and J ends were trimmed by 8 bases and 3 bases, with 12 bases remaining between them. In germline, CDR1 is SGHRS, CDR2 YFSETQ. This CDR3 has 12 residues. CDR3 residues: CASLGPHYEQYF. CDR3 sequence (DNA): TGCGCCAGTCTTGGACCACACTACGAGCAGTACTTC.

This clonotype was seen ten or more times. This chain uses TRBV4-2 with TRBJ2-3; 8 bases align to TRBD2. This CDR3 region has 17 residues. The germline CDR1 and CDR2 sequences are LGHNA and YNFKEQ. V lost 2 bases to trimming and J lost 2 bases; unmatched junction nucleotides: 9. The CDR3 protein is CASSQSSSGRFTDTQYF. The CDR3 region has the DNA TGTGCCAGCAGCCAATCTTCTAGCGGGCGATTCACAGATACGCAGTATTTT.

This clonotype was picked up many times. This chain links TRBV18 with TRBJ1-2; 7 bases agree with TRBD1. There are 15 residues in the CDR3. With V trimmed by 3 bases and J by 5 bases, 9 bases remained unmatched. Looked up from germline, CDR1 is KGHSH and CDR2 is LQKENI. CDR3 protein: CASSPSGTDIYGYTF. The CDR3 bases are TGTGCCAGCTCACCCTCCGGGACAGACATTTATGGCTACACCTTC.

This clonotype occurred many times. The chain uses TRBV6-1 and TRBJ2-7; D might be TRBD1 (6 bases). This CDR3 comprises 11 residues. Trimming took 7 bases from V and 9 from J, leaving 13 bases between them. CDR1 and CDR2 (germline): MNHNS, SASEGT. CDR3 DNA sequence: TGTGCCAGCACCCAGGGGTATGTGCAGTACTTC. It codes for CASTQGYVQYF.

The V call is TRBV28, the J call TRBJ1-5, with unresolved D. Trimming cost V 5 bases and J 7 bases, with 18 bases left between them. The length of the CDR3 is 15 residues. Per germline, CDR1 MDHEN and CDR2 SYDVKM. Here the CDR3 reads CASSADPRPSQPQHF. CDR3 nucleotides: TGTGCCAGCAGTGCGGACCCACGACCTTCCCAGCCCCAGCATTTT.

This clonotype showed up many times. The J gene is TRBJ1-6, the V gene TRBV9, with D tentatively TRBD1 (5 bases). CDR1 SGDLS and CDR2 YYNGEE come from the germline V gene. The CDR3 totals 15 residues. V was pared by 0 bases and J by 9 bases, with 13 bases between. The DNA for the CDR3 is TGTGCCAGCAGCGTAGATGGGGGTCGGGGTTCACCCCTCCACTTT. Translating it yields CASSVDGGRGSPLHF.

This clonotype was seen ten or more times. The V and J genes are TRBV6-1 and TRBJ2-6; D is undetermined. The CDR3 extends over 14 amino acids. The V gene lost 3 bases and the J gene lost 0 bases, with 3 bases spanning the gap. From germline, CDR1 is MNHNS and CDR2 SASEGT. CDR3 coding DNA: TGTGCCAGCAGTGAGGTCTCTGGGGCCAACGTCCTGACTTTC. Its translation: CASSEVSGANVLTF.

V and J are TRBV13 and TRBJ1-4, with 8 bases fitting TRBD1. J gave up 6 bases and V 6 bases, and 3 bases lay outside the gene matches. Germline CDR1 is PRHDT and CDR2 is FYEKMQ (reference sequence). CDR3 length equals 13 residues. The CDR3 is CASRGQVDEKLFF. The CDR3 DNA sequence: TGTGCCAGCAGGGGACAGGTGGATGAAAAACTGTTTTTT.

Ten or more counts support this clonotype. The chain couples TRBV7-2 to TRBJ2-4, with TRBD2 matching 9 bases. Germline values: CDR1 SGHTA, CDR2 FQGNSA. The trim removed 1 base at V and 5 bases at J, leaving 0 bases unmatched. This CDR3 spans 14 amino acids. Written as DNA, the CDR3 is TGTGCCAGCAGCTTAGGACTAGCGGAAAACATTCAGTACTTC. Translation: CASSLGLAENIQYF.

This clonotype was observed a handful of times. The chain uses TRBV28 and TRBJ2-5; 7 bases map to TRBD1. CDR3 size: 16 residues. Losses at the gene ends were 3 bases for V and 2 bases for J; bases not matched to a gene: 9. Germline V gene lookup returns CDR1 MDHEN and CDR2 SYDVKM. The CDR3 DNA is TGTGCCAGCAGTTTCCCCCGGGGCAGGGGGCAAGAGACCCAGTACTTC. This gives the protein CASSFPRGRGQETQYF.

Only a few counts were recorded for this clonotype. The chain has TRBV4-3 and TRBJ1-2; D is possibly TRBD1 (5 bases). CDR3 length equals 15 residues. CDR1 and CDR2 (germline): LGHNA, YSLEER. V dropped 0 bases and J dropped 4 bases, with 12 bases sitting between them. CDR3 sequence (DNA): TGCGCCAGCAGCCAAGAGGTGCAGGGCATCTATGGCTACACCTTC. Translation: CASSQEVQGIYGYTF.

This clonotype was recorded a few times. The chain uses TRBV3-1 and TRBJ1-2; D unresolved. Trimming left V 2 bases short and J 5 bases short, with 3 bases between. The germline CDR1 and CDR2 sequences are LGHDT and YNNKEL (reference sequence). The length of the CDR3 is 11 residues. Here the CDR3 reads CASSQLYGYTF. The CDR3 nucleotides read TGTGCCAGCAGCCAACTGTATGGCTACACCTTC.

This chain uses TRBV4-3 with TRBJ1-6; 8 bases match TRBD1. Germline loops: CDR1 LGHNA, CDR2 YSLEER. V trimming: 1 base; J trimming: 1 base; junction bases outside the gene matches: 6. The CDR3 is 18 amino acids. The CDR3 DNA sequence: TGCGCCAGCAGCCAAGTGTGGGACAGGTTATCCTATAATTCACCCCTCCACTTT. Amino acids: CASSQVWDRLSYNSPLHF.

The table lists this clonotype with many counts. The chain links TRBV4-2 to TRBJ2-1, with 12 bases lining up with TRBD2. Germline loops: CDR1 LGHNA, CDR2 YNFKEQ. Losses at the gene ends were 0 bases for V and 6 bases for J; bases not matched to a gene: 9. The CDR3 is 18 residues long. The CDR3 nucleotides read TGTGCCAGCAGCCAAGAAACCCCGACTAGCGGGGGTATCAATGAGCAGTTCTTC. The encoded protein is CASSQETPTSGGINEQFF.

This clonotype was picked up a small number of times. J is TRBJ1-2 and V is TRBV7-2; no reliable D call. The CDR3 is 12 residues long. Trimming stripped 3 bases from V and 8 bases from J, with 10 bases between. CDR1 is SGHTA, CDR2 FQGNSA, per germline. This CDR3 reads CASSLFLEGYTF. CDR3 coding DNA: TGTGCCAGCAGCTTGTTTTTAGAGGGCTACACCTTC. Filled out from reference TRBV7-2 and TRBJ1-2, the complete variable domain reads GAGVSQSPSNKVTEKGKDVELRCDPISGHTALYWYRQSLGQGLEFLIYFQGNSAPDKSGLPSDRFSAERTGGSVSTLTIQRTQQEDSAVYLCASSLFLEGYTFGSGTRLTVV.

V usage is TRBV20-1 and J usage is TRBJ2-1, with TRBD2 matching over 9 bases. Germline V CDR1 and CDR2: DFQATT, SNEGSKA (reference sequence). With 6 bases clipped from V and 6 bases from J, the junction kept 3 bases outside the gene matches. The CDR3 runs 12 residues. CDR3 loop: CSAAGGTNEQFF. The CDR3 coding sequence is TGCAGTGCGGCGGGGGGGACCAATGAGCAGTTCTTC.